Presented here are 30 T cell receptor beta chains from one specimen sequenced in a study of T cell responses to AZD1222 COVID-19 vaccine. Method: immunoSEQ multiplex PCR; TCRdb's copy keeps in-frame clones and lacks some. Among 95,000 to 110,000 clones, around nine tenths were seen once, and the ten largest hold roughly 21%. Sequenced material: peripheral blood, taken on day 0 of AZD1222 vaccination. The receptors were gathered from an adult in good health.

This clone was counted once. This chain connects TRBV10-2 to TRBJ2-3, with 10 bases lining up with TRBD1. Germline lookup yields CDR1 WSHSY and CDR2 SAAADI. The CDR3 loop spans 16 amino acids. J lost 2 bases, V lost 2 bases, and 4 bases had no gene match. The CDR3 sequence is CASSEGTGADTDTQYF. The CDR3 DNA sequence: TGCGCCAGCAGTGAGGGGACAGGGGCAGACACAGATACGCAGTATTTT.

This clone showed up just once. The gene calls are TRBV11-2 and TRBJ2-7; weak D call: TRBD2 (6 bases). Between the trimmed V and J ends, which lost 7 bases and 3 bases, there was a span of 16 bases. There are 14 residues in the CDR3. CDR1 SGHAT and CDR2 FQNNGV come from the germline V gene. The CDR3 region is CASNLPGLYYEQYF. In DNA form, the CDR3 reads TGTGCCAGCAATCTACCGGGACTTTACTACGAGCAGTACTTC.

V and J are TRBV11-2 and TRBJ1-2, with D unclear. The CDR3 runs 14 residues. V was shortened by 5 bases and J by 6 bases, with 16 bases between the two germline ends. Germline CDR1 reads SGHAT; CDR2 reads FQNNGV. In DNA, the CDR3 is TGTGCCAGCAGCCACGACATGGCTGGGAATGGCTACACCTTC. Its protein is CASSHDMAGNGYTF.

The chain carries TRBV6-5 and TRBJ2-3; unclear D gene. This CDR3 is built from 11 residues. Deletions cut 5 bases from V and 3 bases from J, with 3 bases between. CDR1 and CDR2 from the germline V gene are MNHEY and SVGAGI. CDR3 protein: CASSTTDTQYF. CDR3 in DNA: TGTGCCAGCAGTACAACAGATACGCAGTATTTT.

V gene TRBV10-3 combines with J gene TRBJ2-3; 8 bases line up with TRBD2. CDR3 length: 16 amino acids. Unmatched junction bases numbered 6, after V lost 3 bases and J lost 1 base. Germline V gene lookup returns CDR1 ENHRY and CDR2 SYGVKD. The CDR3: CAISELRAGGTDTQYF. In DNA, the CDR3 is TGTGCCATCAGTGAATTGAGAGCGGGGGGCACAGATACGCAGTATTTT.

The chain uses TRBV5-1 and TRBJ2-7; the D gene is possibly TRBD2 (5 bases). Germline V gene lookup returns CDR1 SGHRS and CDR2 YFSETQ. V lost 6 bases and J 3 bases, leaving 16 bases between the germline ends. The length of the CDR3 is 14 residues. CDR3 nucleotides: TGCGCCAGCACCCCCCGGGAAGCGTTCTACGAGCAGTACTTC. Its translation is CASTPREAFYEQYF.

The chain uses TRBV27 and TRBJ1-4, with D unclear. CDR3 size: 15 residues. Germline V gene sequence: CDR1 MNHEY, CDR2 SMNVEV (reference sequence). V was trimmed by 5 bases and J by 0 bases, leaving 10 bases between them. CDR3 nucleotide sequence: TGTGCCAGCAGTCGCTCCCCCACAACTAATGAAAAACTGTTTTTT. As protein: CASSRSPTTNEKLFF. Based on the CDR3 plus reference TRBV27 and TRBJ1-4, the full variable domain is EAQVTQNPRYLITVTGKKLTVTCSQNMNHEYMSWYRQDPGLGLRQIYYSMNVEVTDKGDVPEGYKVSRKEKRNFPLILESPSPNQTSLYFCASSRSPTTNEKLFFGSGTQLSVL.

The chain carries TRBV11-3 and TRBJ2-3; TRBD2 might be the D (6 bases). The CDR3 covers 14 residues. V gave up 1 base and J gave up 3 bases, with 8 bases separating them. Germline assignment: CDR1 SGHNT and CDR2 YENEEA. CDR3 amino acids: CASSLGTTTDTQYF. Written as DNA, the CDR3 is TGTGCCAGCAGCTTAGGGACTACGACAGATACGCAGTATTTT.

This chain links TRBV6-5 with TRBJ1-5; TRBD1 aligns across 8 bases. Germline loops: CDR1 MNHEY, CDR2 SVGAGI. The CDR3 length is 15 residues. V lost 0 bases to trimming and J lost 5 bases; unmatched junction nucleotides: 3. CDR3 protein: CASSYSWDRHQPQHF. The CDR3 DNA reads TGTGCCAGCAGTTACTCGTGGGACAGGCATCAGCCCCAGCATTTT.

V usage is TRBV27 and J usage is TRBJ1-4; D unresolved. The germline V gene encodes CDR1 MNHEY and CDR2 SMNVEV (reference sequence). The CDR3 consists of 13 residues. V gave up 3 bases and J gave up 7 bases, with 9 bases separating them. The CDR3 DNA reads TGTGCCAGCAGTTTCCAAGGAGGTGAAAAACTGTTTTTT. Its protein product is CASSFQGGEKLFF.

This chain uses TRBV18 with TRBJ1-4; tentative D call: TRBD1 (5 bases). The CDR3 loop spans 15 amino acids. Germline CDR1 KGHSH, CDR2 LQKENI. The V gene lost 2 bases and the J gene lost 7 bases, with 14 bases spanning the gap. CDR3 region: CASSPRGEASEKLFF. CDR3 DNA sequence: TGTGCCAGCTCACCAAGGGGTGAGGCTAGTGAAAAACTGTTTTTT.

The chain uses TRBV7-9 and TRBJ1-4; D not certain. Germline V gene lookup returns CDR1 SEHNR and CDR2 FQNEAQ (reference sequence). Trimming cost V 1 base and J 7 bases, with 13 bases left between them. The CDR3 extends over 15 amino acids. The CDR3 nucleotides are TGTGCCAGCAGCTTAGATGGATCGGCGGGTGAAAAACTGTTTTTT. Amino acid sequence: CASSLDGSAGEKLFF.

The chain uses TRBV12-3 or TRBV12-4 and TRBJ1-2; D is uncertain. The CDR3 loop spans 11 amino acids. The V gene lost 4 bases and the J gene lost 6 bases, with 6 bases spanning the gap. The CDR3 DNA reads as TGTGCCAGCAGTTACGGACATGGCTACACCTTC. This translates into CASSYGHGYTF.

This clone was found once. The genes are TRBV5-6 and TRBJ1-2; D perhaps matches TRBD1 (5 bases). The CDR3 covers 16 residues. Germline CDR1 SGHDT, CDR2 YYEEEE. Trimming left V 4 bases short and J 4 bases short, with 20 bases between. The CDR3 nucleotides are TGTGCCAGCAGCCCCCTGGGGTCGGGGGTGTTCTATGGCTACACCTTC. Its protein product is CASSPLGSGVFYGYTF. Combining the CDR3 with reference TRBV5-6 and TRBJ1-2 gives the whole variable domain DAGVTQSPTHLIKTRGQQVTLRCSPKSGHDTVSWYQQALGQGPQFIFQYYEEEERQRGNFPDRFSGHQFPNYSSELNVNALLLGDSALYLCASSPLGSGVFYGYTFGSGTRLTVV.

The genes are TRBV2 and TRBJ2-7; TRBD2 is a possible D gene (5 bases). The germline gives CDR1 SNHLY, CDR2 FYNNEI. This CDR3 is 15 amino acids long. V lost 0 bases to trimming and J lost 3 bases, with 12 bases between them. The CDR3 DNA is TGTGCCAGCAGTGAAGCGCTTTGGAGGTACTACGAGCAGTACTTC. Protein sequence: CASSEALWRYYEQYF.

V and J are TRBV3-1 (or the pseudogene TRBV3-2) and TRBJ2-7, with 10 bases lining up with TRBD1. The CDR3 has 14 residues. After removal of 4 bases from V and 0 bases from J, the junction contained 0 bases not matched to a gene. Germline V gene sequence: CDR1 LGHDT, CDR2 YNNKEL (reference sequence). In DNA, the CDR3 is TGTGCCAGCAGCCGGGACAGGGGCTCCTACGAGCAGTACTTC. Its protein is CASSRDRGSYEQYF.

The chain carries TRBV6-2 or TRBV6-3 and TRBJ1-2, with D hard to call. Germline CDR1 MNHEY, CDR2 SVGEGT. V gave up 2 bases and J gave up 3 bases, with 7 bases separating them. This CDR3 comprises 13 residues. CDR3 in amino acids: CASSYQVDYGYTF. The CDR3 region has the DNA TGTGCCAGCAGTTACCAGGTTGACTATGGCTACACCTTC.

The chain employs TRBV7-2 and TRBJ1-6; 8 bases match TRBD1. The CDR3 runs 17 residues. Germline lookup yields CDR1 SGHTA and CDR2 FQGNSA. The ends lost 5 bases at V and 7 bases at J; junction bases unmatched: 13. CDR3 nucleotide sequence: TGTGCCAGCAGCCACCCACATTCGGGACAGGTGAATTCACCCCTCCACTTT. It specifies CASSHPHSGQVNSPLHF.

V and J are TRBV6-1 and TRBJ1-5; D unclear. This CDR3 has 15 amino acids. CDR1 is MNHNS, CDR2 SASEGT, per germline. V lost 2 bases to trimming and J lost 0 bases, with 8 bases between them. CDR3 sequence reads: CASSELWGSNQPQHF. The CDR3 nucleotides are TGTGCCAGCAGTGAACTCTGGGGTAGCAATCAGCCCCAGCATTTT.

This chain joins TRBV4-2 and TRBJ2-7, with D possibly TRBD1 on 6 matching bases. CDR1 and CDR2 from the germline V gene are LGHNA and YNFKEQ. Trimming removed 3 bases from V and 2 bases from J, with 11 bases in between. The CDR3 contains 14 residues. The CDR3 spells CASSHATGTYEQYF. The CDR3 coding sequence is TGTGCCAGCAGCCACGCGACAGGAACCTACGAGCAGTACTTC.

Only one count was recorded for this clone. This chain connects TRBV4-3 to TRBJ2-3; 11 bases map to TRBD2. CDR3 length: 16 amino acids. V gave up 0 bases and J gave up 6 bases; unmatched junction bases: 5. Germline V lookup: CDR1 LGHNA, CDR2 YSLEER. CDR3 DNA: TGCGCCAGCAGCCAAGAATCGAGACTAGCGGGGGATACGCAGTATTTT. Translating it yields CASSQESRLAGDTQYF.

V and J are TRBV7-8 and TRBJ1-5, with a weak D call TRBD1 (6 bases). Trimming left V 4 bases short and J 2 bases short, with 12 bases between. Germline V gene sequence: CDR1 SGHVS, CDR2 FQNEAQ. The CDR3 runs to 15 residues. The DNA for the CDR3 is TGTGCCAGCAGCTACTACAGGGACGGCAATCAGCCCCAGCATTTT. Protein sequence: CASSYYRDGNQPQHF.

This clone has a single count. CDR3 residues: CASPTRGGLAGDISYNEQFF. The CDR3 nucleotides read TGTGCCAGCCCTACCAGGGGGGGACTAGCGGGGGACATATCCTACAATGAGCAGTTCTTC. J is TRBJ2-1 and V is TRBV19; 14 bases align to TRBD2. The CDR3 has 20 amino acids. In germline, CDR1 is LNHDA, CDR2 SQIVND (reference sequence). V was clipped by 9 bases and J by 1 base; unmatched bases: 17.

The chain links TRBV6-6 to TRBJ2-7, with 9 bases that match TRBD1. This CDR3 comprises 14 residues. The germline V gene has CDR1 MNHNY and CDR2 SVGAGI (reference sequence). The J segment lost 3 bases and the V segment lost 0 bases, leaving 0 bases of the junction unmatched. The CDR3 region is CASSYSDRGYEQYF. The CDR3 nucleotides read TGTGCCAGCAGTTACTCGGACAGGGGCTACGAGCAGTACTTC.

The chain carries TRBV6-4 and TRBJ2-2; the match to TRBD1 covers 7 bases. V dropped 10 bases and J dropped 3; count of bases not matched to a gene: 8. CDR1 is MRHNA, CDR2 SNTAGT, per germline. The CDR3 totals 14 residues. In DNA, the CDR3 is TGTGCCACCTCGCCCGACAGGGACACCGGGGAGCTGTTTTTT. Translating gives CATSPDRDTGELFF.

V is TRBV6-5 and J is TRBJ2-7, with unresolved D. Per the germline V gene, CDR1 is MNHEY and CDR2 is SVGAGI. Deletions cut 0 bases from V and 5 bases from J, with 8 bases between. The CDR3 runs to 13 residues. CDR3 DNA: TGTGCCAGCAGTTACTCGAGAGGCGACGAGCAGTACTTC. This gives the protein CASSYSRGDEQYF.

The chain links TRBV6-5 to TRBJ1-1, with TRBD1 matching over 11 bases. After removal of 2 bases from V and 5 bases from J, the junction contained 4 bases not matched to a gene. Germline loops: CDR1 MNHEY, CDR2 SVGAGI. The CDR3 length is 15 residues. This chain's CDR3 is CASSYLDRGRTEAFF. The CDR3 region has the DNA TGTGCCAGCAGTTACCTGGACAGGGGGCGGACTGAAGCTTTCTTT.

The chain uses TRBV30 and TRBJ2-5; D call uncertain. The CDR3 extends over 11 amino acids. Germline V gives CDR1 GTSNPN, CDR2 SVGIG (reference sequence). The V end lost 0 bases, the J end lost 5 bases, and 4 bases lay between the germline ends. As DNA, the CDR3 is TGTGCCTGGAGTGTATCGGAGACCCAGTACTTC. Protein: CAWSVSETQYF.

The CDR3 bases are TGTGCCAGCAGCGTAGAGCACCGACCCTACCAAGAGACCCAGTACTTC. Encoded protein: CASSVEHRPYQETQYF. The chain uses TRBV9 and TRBJ2-5; D gene unclear. Trimming removed 0 bases from V and 0 bases from J, with 12 bases in between. CDR1 and CDR2 from the germline V gene are SGDLS and YYNGEE. The CDR3 contains 16 residues.

The V and J genes are TRBV6-1 and TRBJ2-1, with 13 bases matching TRBD2. The V gene's germline CDR1 is MNHNS and CDR2 SASEGT. The CDR3 runs 17 residues. Unmatched junction bases numbered 8, after V lost 2 bases and J lost 7 bases. CDR3 residues: CASSEPTSGGASNEQFF. The CDR3 bases are TGTGCCAGCAGTGAACCAACTAGCGGGGGGGCTTCGAATGAGCAGTTCTTC.